One and the same sample provided the 2 T cell receptor beta chains below, sequenced in a study of PD-L1 blockade in urothelial cancer. Noted time point: peripheral blood 6 weeks after treatment start. Profiled with immunoSEQ multiplex PCR; TCRdb holds only in-frame clones, not every one. The data hold around 24,000 clones, with approximately 81% observed a single time. The specimen comprised PBMCs, sampled around atezolizumab (anti-PD-L1) treatment. The receptor set was obtained from a man in his 70s with urothelial cancer.

This rearrangement joins TRBV27 to TRBJ2-2; no clear D gene. Germline V gene lookup returns CDR1 MNHEY and CDR2 SMNVEV (reference sequence). Trimming took 5 bases from V and 0 from J, leaving 4 bases between them. The CDR3 totals 13 residues. The CDR3 DNA sequence: TGTGCCAGCAGTCCATCGAACACCGGGGAGCTGTTTTTT. Translating it yields CASSPSNTGELFF.

The chain uses TRBV28 and TRBJ2-7; 13 nucleotides line up with TRBD2. Losses at the gene ends were 6 bases for V and 5 bases for J; bases not matched to a gene: 13. Germline values: CDR1 MDHEN, CDR2 SYDVKM. The CDR3 is 17 residues long. The CDR3: CASSLTGLAGTSDEQYF. CDR3 in DNA: TGTGCCAGCAGCCTTACGGGACTAGCGGGAACGAGTGACGAGCAGTACTTC.